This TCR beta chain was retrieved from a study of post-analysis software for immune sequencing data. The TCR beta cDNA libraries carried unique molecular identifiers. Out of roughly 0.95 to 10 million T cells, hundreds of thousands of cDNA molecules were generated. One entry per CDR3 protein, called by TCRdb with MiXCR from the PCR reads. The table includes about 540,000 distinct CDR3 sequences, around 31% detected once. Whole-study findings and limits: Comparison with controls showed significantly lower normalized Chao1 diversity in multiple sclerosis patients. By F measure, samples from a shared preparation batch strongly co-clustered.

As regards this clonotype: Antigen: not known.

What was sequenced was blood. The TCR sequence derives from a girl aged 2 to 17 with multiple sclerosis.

The CDR3 loop reads CASSFLDGAERALSSYNEQFF. The DNA for the CDR3 is TGTGCCAGCAGTTTTTTGGACGGCGCAGAAAGGGCCCTAAGCTCCTACAATGAGCAGTTCTTC. The chain uses TRBV6-5 and TRBJ2-1; D is unclear. V shed 4 bases and J shed 0 bases, with 28 bases lying between them. The germline V gene has CDR1 MNHEY and CDR2 SVGAGI. This CDR3 has 21 residues.